This TCR beta chain stems from a study of blood T cell repertoires in COVID-19. Study summary: PBMCs, B-cell-depleted T cells, or T cells were the source of the cDNA or gDNA that made up the material.

Authors' processing steps: Reference gene primer amplification in the assay estimated nucleated cell counts. Sequencing was performed with immunoSEQ multiplex PCR; in TCRdb, only in-frame clones are kept and a portion is missing. For V, J and clone size, that table is used; D and trimming come from the DNA. The sample shows 50,000 to 80,000 clones, approximately 90% of them seen only once. In this sample, this clone turned up once. Cohort placement rested on clinical history that participants reported themselves. What the recovered Cohort 3 donors had was two negative PCRs, clearance, or symptom resolution. This receptor was taken from a woman in her forties who had recovered from COVID-19. Sequenced sample: PBMCs or T cells enriched from blood (not recorded which).

As DNA, the CDR3 is TGTGCCAGTAGTATGTCAGGGCGAACTGAAGCTTTCTTT. This translates into CASSMSGRTEAFF. The chain has TRBV19 and TRBJ1-1; a weak D match, TRBD1 (5 bases). With 3 bases removed from V and 5 bases from J, the gap between germline ends came to 10 bases. The CDR3 spans 13 residues. Germline V CDR1 and CDR2: LNHDA, SQIVND (reference sequence).